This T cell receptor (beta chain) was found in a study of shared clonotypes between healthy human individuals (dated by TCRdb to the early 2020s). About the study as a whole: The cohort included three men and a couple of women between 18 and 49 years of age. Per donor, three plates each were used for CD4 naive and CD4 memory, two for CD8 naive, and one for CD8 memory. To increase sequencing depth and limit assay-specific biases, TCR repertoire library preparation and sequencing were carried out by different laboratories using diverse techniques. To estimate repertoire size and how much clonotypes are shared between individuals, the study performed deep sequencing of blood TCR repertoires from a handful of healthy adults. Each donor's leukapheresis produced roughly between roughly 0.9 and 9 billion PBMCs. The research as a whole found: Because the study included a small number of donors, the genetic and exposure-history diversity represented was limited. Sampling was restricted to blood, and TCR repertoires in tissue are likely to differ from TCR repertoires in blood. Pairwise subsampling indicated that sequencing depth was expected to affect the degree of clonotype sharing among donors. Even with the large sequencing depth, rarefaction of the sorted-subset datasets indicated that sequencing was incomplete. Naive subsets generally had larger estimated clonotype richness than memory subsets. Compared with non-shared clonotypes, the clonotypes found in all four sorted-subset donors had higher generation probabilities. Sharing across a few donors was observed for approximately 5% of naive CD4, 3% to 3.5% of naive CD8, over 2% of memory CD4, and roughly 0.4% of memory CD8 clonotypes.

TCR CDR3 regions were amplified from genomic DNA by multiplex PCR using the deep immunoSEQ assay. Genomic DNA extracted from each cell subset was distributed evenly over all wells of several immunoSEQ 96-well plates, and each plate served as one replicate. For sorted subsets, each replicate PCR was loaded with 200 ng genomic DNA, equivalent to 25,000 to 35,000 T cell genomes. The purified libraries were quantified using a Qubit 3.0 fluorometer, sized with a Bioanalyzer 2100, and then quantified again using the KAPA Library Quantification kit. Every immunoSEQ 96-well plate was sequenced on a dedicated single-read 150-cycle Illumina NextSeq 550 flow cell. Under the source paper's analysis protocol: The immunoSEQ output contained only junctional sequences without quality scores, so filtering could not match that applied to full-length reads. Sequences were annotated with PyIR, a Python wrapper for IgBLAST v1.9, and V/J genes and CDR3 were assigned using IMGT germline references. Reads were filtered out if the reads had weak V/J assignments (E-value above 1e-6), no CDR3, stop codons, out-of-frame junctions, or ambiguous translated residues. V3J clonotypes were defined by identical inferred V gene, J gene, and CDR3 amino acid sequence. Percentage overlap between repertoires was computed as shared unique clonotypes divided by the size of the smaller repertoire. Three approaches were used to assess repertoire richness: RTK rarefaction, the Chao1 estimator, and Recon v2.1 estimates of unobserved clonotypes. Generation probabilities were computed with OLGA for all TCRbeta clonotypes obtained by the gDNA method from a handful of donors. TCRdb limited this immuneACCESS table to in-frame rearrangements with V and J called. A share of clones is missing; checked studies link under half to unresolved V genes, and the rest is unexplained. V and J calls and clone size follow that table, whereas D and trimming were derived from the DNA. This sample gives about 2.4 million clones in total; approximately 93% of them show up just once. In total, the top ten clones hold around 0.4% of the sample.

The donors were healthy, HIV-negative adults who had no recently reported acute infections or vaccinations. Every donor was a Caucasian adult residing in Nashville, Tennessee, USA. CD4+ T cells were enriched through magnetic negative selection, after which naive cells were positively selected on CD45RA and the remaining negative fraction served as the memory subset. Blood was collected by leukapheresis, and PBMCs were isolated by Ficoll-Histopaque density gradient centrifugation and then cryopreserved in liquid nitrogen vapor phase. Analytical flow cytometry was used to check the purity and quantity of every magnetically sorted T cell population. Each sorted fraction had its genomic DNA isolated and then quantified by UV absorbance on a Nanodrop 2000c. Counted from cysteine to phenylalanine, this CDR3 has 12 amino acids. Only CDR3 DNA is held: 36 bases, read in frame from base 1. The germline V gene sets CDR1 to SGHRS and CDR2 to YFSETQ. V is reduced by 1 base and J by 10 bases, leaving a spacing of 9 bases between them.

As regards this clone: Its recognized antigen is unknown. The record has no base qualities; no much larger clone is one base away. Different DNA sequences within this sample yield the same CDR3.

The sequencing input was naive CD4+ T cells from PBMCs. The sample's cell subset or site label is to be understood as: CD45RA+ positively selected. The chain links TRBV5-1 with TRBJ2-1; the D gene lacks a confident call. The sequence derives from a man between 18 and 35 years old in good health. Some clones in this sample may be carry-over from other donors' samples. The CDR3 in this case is CASSLPLGEQFF. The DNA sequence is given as TGCGCCAGCAGCTTGCCCCTGGGAGAGCAGTTCTTC.